This entry lists 32 T cell receptor beta chains sequenced from one sample in a study of cytomegalovirus exposure and HLA in healthy donors. Use of 60 Vbeta and 13 Jbeta primers characterized the PCR. The protocol was immunoSEQ multiplex PCR, while the TCRdb copy is restricted to in-frame clones and leaves out a portion. Among some 100,000 clones listed, 76% were seen once. Material for sequencing was PBMCs. Receptors were obtained from a woman aged 45-65 years in good health and CMV-seropositive.

In this sample, this clone turned up once. The chain carries TRBV5-4 and TRBJ1-1; D call uncertain. CDR3 length equals 14 residues. Deletions cut 4 bases from V and 4 bases from J, with 14 bases between. The germline gives CDR1 SGHNT, CDR2 YYREEE (reference sequence). The CDR3 region has the DNA TGTGCCAGCAGCAACTATGTCAATCCCACTGAAGCTTTCTTT. It encodes CASSNYVNPTEAFF.

The chain links TRBV5-1 to TRBJ2-1, with TRBD1 identical over 8 bases. Germline V gene sequence: CDR1 SGHRS, CDR2 YFSETQ. The CDR3 extends over 15 amino acids. V lost 4 bases to trimming and J lost 5 bases; unmatched junction nucleotides: 8. CDR3 coding DNA: TGCGCCAGCAGCCCTCCCGGACAGGGCCACAATGAGCAGTTCTTC. Its translation: CASSPPGQGHNEQFF.

The CDR3 loop reads CASALDRFTGNTIYF. The CDR3 region has the DNA TGTGCCAGCGCTTTGGACAGATTCACTGGAAACACCATATATTTT. V and J are TRBV6-1 and TRBJ1-3, with TRBD1 as a possible D gene (6 bases). Germline V gene data show CDR1 as MNHNS and CDR2 as SASEGT. V lost 8 bases and J 2 bases, leaving 16 bases between the germline ends. The CDR3 is made up of 15 amino acids.

CDR3 region: CASSPGTSGSLIQYF. CDR3 DNA: TGTGCCAGCAGCCCAGGGACTAGCGGGAGCCTCATTCAGTACTTC. The chain employs TRBV5-4 and TRBJ2-4, with TRBD2 identical over 14 bases. This CDR3 contains 15 residues. After removal of 4 bases from V and 9 bases from J, the junction contained 6 bases not matched to a gene. Germline V lookup: CDR1 SGHNT, CDR2 YYREEE (reference sequence).

The sample holds many counts of this clone. The CDR3 bases are TGTGCCAGCAGCTTAAGGACAGGGGGTTTGAACACTGAAGCTTTCTTT. This encodes CASSLRTGGLNTEAFF. V gene TRBV7-9 combines with J gene TRBJ1-1; TRBD1 aligns across 10 bases. This CDR3 is built from 16 residues. V shed 2 bases and J 0 bases; nucleotides not matched to a gene: 3. Germline CDR1 SEHNR, CDR2 FQNEAQ (reference sequence). The complete variable domain, with remaining parts taken from reference TRBV7-9 and TRBJ1-1, reads DTGVSQNPRHKITKRGQNVTFRCDPISEHNRLYWYRQTLGQGPEFLTYFQNEAQLEKSRLLSDRFSAERPKGSFSTLEIQRTEQGDSAMYLCASSLRTGGLNTEAFFGQGTRLTVV.

Within the sample, this clone is medium-sized. The chain has TRBV27 and TRBJ1-1; D unresolved. The CDR3 totals 13 residues. The germline CDR1 and CDR2 sequences are MNHEY and SMNVEV (reference sequence). Trimming left V 5 bases short and J 0 bases short, with 7 bases between. This CDR3 reads CASSNSMNTEAFF. The DNA for the CDR3 is TGTGCCAGCAGTAACAGTATGAACACTGAAGCTTTCTTT.

V and J are TRBV5-1 and TRBJ2-1; D might be TRBD2 (6 bases). In germline, CDR1 is SGHRS, CDR2 YFSETQ. This CDR3 comprises 13 residues. V shed 2 bases and J shed 6 bases, with 9 bases lying between them. CDR3 sequence reads: CASSLLAANEQFF. For the CDR3, the DNA is TGCGCCAGCAGCTTACTAGCTGCCAATGAGCAGTTCTTC.

The chain joins TRBV27 to TRBJ1-1, with TRBD1 matching over 7 bases. Germline CDR1 MNHEY, CDR2 SMNVEV (reference sequence). V was clipped by 5 bases and J by 7 bases; unmatched bases: 7. The CDR3 sequence is 13 residues long. This chain's CDR3 is CASSPGTVFEAFF. The DNA for the CDR3 is TGTGCCAGCAGTCCCGGGACAGTGTTTGAAGCTTTCTTT.

The chain recombines TRBV5-1 with TRBJ2-7, with 14 nucleotides matching TRBD2. The length of the CDR3 is 15 residues. The ends lost 3 bases at V and 5 bases at J; junction bases unmatched: 4. Germline V CDR1 and CDR2: SGHRS, YFSETQ. CDR3 sequence: CASSSGGLAGDEQYF. DNA for the CDR3: TGCGCCAGCAGCTCCGGGGGACTAGCGGGAGACGAGCAGTACTTC.

The rearrangement links TRBV5-4 to TRBJ2-7, with D perhaps matching TRBD2 (5 bases). CDR3 length: 13 amino acids. Trimming pared 4 bases from V and 2 bases from J, leaving 10 bases between. Germline CDR1 reads SGHNT; CDR2 reads YYREEE (reference sequence). CDR3 region: CASSRTEAYEQYF. The CDR3 DNA is TGTGCCAGCAGCCGTACGGAGGCCTACGAGCAGTACTTC.

V is TRBV7-2 and J is TRBJ1-6; D is unresolved. The germline V gene has CDR1 SGHTA and CDR2 FQGNSA. The CDR3 runs to 13 residues. V was pared by 5 bases and J by 6 bases, with 8 bases between. The CDR3 nucleotides are TGTGCCAGCAGCCCCGATAGTAATTCACCCCTCCACTTT. Amino acid sequence: CASSPDSNSPLHF.

The chain has TRBV11-1 and TRBJ1-1; the match to TRBD1 covers 8 bases. The V segment lost 10 bases and the J segment 0 bases; nucleotides outside the gene matches: 4. This CDR3 is 13 amino acids long. Germline CDR1 SGHAT, CDR2 FQDESV (reference sequence). CDR3: CATRTGLNTEAFF. The CDR3 DNA reads TGTGCCACCCGGACAGGGTTGAACACTGAAGCTTTCTTT. The full variable domain, in which reference TRBV11-1 and TRBJ1-1 provide the parts outside the CDR3, is EAEVAQSPRYKITEKSQAVAFWCDPISGHATLYWYRQILGQGPELLVQFQDESVVDDSQLPKDRFSAERLKGVDSTLKIQPAELGDSAMYLCATRTGLNTEAFFGQGTRLTVV.

The chain has TRBV18 and TRBJ2-7; 10 bases align to TRBD1. The ends lost 1 base at V and 5 bases at J; junction bases unmatched: 23. The CDR3 consists of 21 residues. CDR1 is KGHSH, CDR2 LQKENI, per germline. The CDR3 spells CASSPRGTGTGDLLLGNEQYF. For the CDR3, the DNA is TGTGCCAGCTCACCACGGGGCACCGGGACAGGGGACCTGCTACTAGGGAACGAGCAGTACTTC.

This clone is a singleton in its sample. The rearrangement links TRBV7-9 to TRBJ1-2; TRBD1 matches 9 bases. Germline loops: CDR1 SEHNR, CDR2 FQNEAQ (reference sequence). V shed 8 bases, J shed 4 bases, and the junction held 8 bases outside the gene matches. The CDR3 sequence is 14 residues long. In DNA form, the CDR3 reads TGTGCCAGCCAGTTCCCGGGACAGGGCTATGGCTACACCTTC. Translation: CASQFPGQGYGYTF. Based on the CDR3 plus reference TRBV7-9 and TRBJ1-2, the full variable domain is DTGVSQNPRHKITKRGQNVTFRCDPISEHNRLYWYRQTLGQGPEFLTYFQNEAQLEKSRLLSDRFSAERPKGSFSTLEIQRTEQGDSAMYLCASQFPGQGYGYTFGSGTRLTVV.

The chain is built from TRBV30 and TRBJ1-1; D possibly corresponds to TRBD1 (6 bases). The CDR3 length is 12 residues. Germline V gene data show CDR1 as GTSNPN and CDR2 as SVGIG (reference sequence). The V end lost 7 bases, the J end lost 5 bases, and 14 bases lay between the germline ends. The CDR3 spells CAFKGRGTEAFF. The CDR3 DNA reads as TGTGCCTTTAAGGGGAGGGGGACTGAAGCTTTCTTT.

This CDR3 is CASSLRTGGNYGYTF. In DNA form, the CDR3 reads TGTGCCAGCAGCCTCCGGACAGGGGGCAACTATGGCTACACCTTC. This chain connects TRBV7-2 to TRBJ1-2, with TRBD1 matching over 11 bases. Germline V gene data show CDR1 as SGHTA and CDR2 as FQGNSA. V lost 5 bases, J lost 2 bases, and 4 bases stayed unmatched. This CDR3 is built from 15 residues.

This rearrangement joins TRBV10-3 to TRBJ2-2; TRBD1 matches at 10 bases. CDR3 size: 17 residues. Germline V CDR1 and CDR2: ENHRY, SYGVKD. V lost 6 bases to trimming and J lost 4 bases; unmatched junction nucleotides: 11. CDR3 sequence: CAIRVDRGLVSTGELFF. CDR3 DNA sequence: TGTGCCATCAGAGTAGACAGGGGGCTGGTTTCCACCGGGGAGCTGTTTTTT.

The chain recombines TRBV10-1 with TRBJ1-4; D gene uncertain. The germline V gene encodes CDR1 WNHNN and CDR2 SYGVQD (reference sequence). The CDR3 has 14 residues. V lost 2 bases, J lost 7 bases, and 11 bases lay in between. The CDR3 DNA sequence: TGCGCCAGCAGTGAGGATCAGGCCGCTGAAAAACTGTTTTTT. It is translated as CASSEDQAAEKLFF.

This CDR3 is CASSIEVGTGYGYTF. The CDR3 DNA sequence: TGTGCCAGTAGTATAGAAGTAGGCACAGGCTATGGCTACACCTTC. The V gene is TRBV19, the J gene TRBJ1-2; maybe TRBD1 (5 bases). The V end was cut by 0 bases, the J end by 4 bases, with 12 bases between. Germline CDR1 reads LNHDA; CDR2 reads SQIVND (reference sequence). This CDR3 has 15 amino acids.

This clone was observed a handful of times. This chain uses TRBV6-1 with TRBJ1-1; no clear D gene. The germline V gene encodes CDR1 MNHNS and CDR2 SASEGT. The V and J ends lost 5 bases and 7 bases respectively, with 17 bases between them. The CDR3 totals 14 residues. CDR3 loop: CASSPLGEVIEAFF. The CDR3 bases are TGTGCCAGCAGTCCCCTTGGGGAGGTAATTGAAGCTTTCTTT.

This rearrangement joins TRBV10-1 to TRBJ2-1; D is possibly TRBD1 (6 bases). Germline V CDR1 and CDR2: WNHNN, SYGVQD (reference sequence). V lost 0 bases, J lost 11 bases, and 8 bases lay in between. The CDR3 is made up of 12 amino acids. CDR3 amino acids: CASSESGGKQFF. CDR3 nucleotide sequence: TGCGCCAGCAGTGAGTCAGGGGGAAAGCAGTTCTTC.

The chain recombines TRBV5-4 with TRBJ2-5; D is possibly TRBD2 (7 bases). This CDR3 is built from 18 residues. Germline V gene sequence: CDR1 SGHNT, CDR2 YYREEE (reference sequence). Trimming shortened V by 4 bases and J by 4 bases, and 26 bases separated the two germline ends. The CDR3 loop reads CASSRRAGEGRRGETQYF. The CDR3 DNA sequence: TGTGCCAGCAGCCGGAGGGCAGGGGAGGGCAGACGGGGAGAGACCCAGTACTTC.

This sequence joins TRBV11-2 and TRBJ2-2; 11 nucleotides agree with TRBD2. The length of the CDR3 is 15 residues. Germline assignment: CDR1 SGHAT and CDR2 FQNNGV. The V segment lost 3 bases and the J segment 4 bases; nucleotides outside the gene matches: 1. The CDR3 DNA reads TGTGCCAGCAGCTTGGGGACTAGCGGCACCGGGGAGCTGTTTTTT. This encodes CASSLGTSGTGELFF.

The genes are TRBV9 and TRBJ2-4; 9 bases agree with TRBD2. Germline CDR1 is SGDLS and CDR2 is YYNGEE. Trimming at V came to 4 bases and at J to 8 bases, leaving 13 bases not matched to a gene. The CDR3 has 16 amino acids. The CDR3 DNA sequence: TGTGCCAGCAGCCCTTGGGGCGGGGGGGCCGAGGACATTCAGTACTTC. Translated, it gives CASSPWGGGAEDIQYF.

This clone occurred once. This chain uses TRBV7-3 with TRBJ2-3; 11 nucleotides line up with TRBD2. The CDR3 is made up of 18 amino acids. With V trimmed by 1 base and J by 5 bases, 11 bases remained unmatched. CDR1 is SGHTA, CDR2 FQGTGA, per germline. CDR3 sequence (DNA): TGTGCCAGCAGCTTAATTCCGCCCACTAGCGGGAGCTTAGATACGCAGTATTTT. This encodes CASSLIPPTSGSLDTQYF.

The rearrangement joins TRBV4-1 to TRBJ1-1; maybe TRBD1 (5 bases). The CDR3 consists of 18 residues. Germline values: CDR1 MGHRA, CDR2 YSYEKL. With 0 bases removed from V and 0 bases from J, the gap between germline ends came to 17 bases. The CDR3 loop reads CASSQEPTARAMNTEAFF. CDR3 coding DNA: TGCGCCAGCAGCCAAGAACCGACAGCTAGGGCCATGAACACTGAAGCTTTCTTT.

This clone was observed once. V usage is TRBV30 and J usage is TRBJ2-5; the match to TRBD2 covers 8 bases. Germline V gene lookup returns CDR1 GTSNPN and CDR2 SVGIG (reference sequence). The CDR3 is 15 residues long. Unmatched junction bases numbered 9, after V lost 4 bases and J lost 2 bases. The CDR3: CAWKREGKGQETQYF. The CDR3 coding sequence is TGTGCCTGGAAACGGGAGGGCAAGGGGCAAGAGACCCAGTACTTC.

This clone has just one count. The V call is TRBV6-1, the J call TRBJ1-1; unclear D gene. Germline lookup yields CDR1 MNHNS and CDR2 SASEGT. Trimming pared 4 bases from V and 0 bases from J, leaving 6 bases between. This CDR3 region has 13 residues. The CDR3 reads CASSVSLNTEAFF. The CDR3 nucleotides are TGTGCCAGCAGTGTGAGTTTGAACACTGAAGCTTTCTTT.

This chain joins TRBV2 and TRBJ1-4; 7 bases fit TRBD1. This CDR3 has 13 residues. The J segment lost 8 bases and the V segment lost 5 bases, leaving 5 bases of the junction unmatched. CDR1 is SNHLY, CDR2 FYNNEI, per germline. The CDR3 coding sequence is TGTGCCAGCAGTTGGCAGGGGGGCGAAAAACTGTTTTTT. This codes for CASSWQGGEKLFF.

This clone was picked up one time. This rearrangement joins TRBV5-6 to TRBJ2-1; D gene unclear. Germline V CDR1 and CDR2: SGHDT, YYEEEE. V shed 1 base and J shed 8 bases, with 7 bases lying between them. The CDR3 has 12 amino acids. CDR3 amino acids: CASSLNEYEQFF. CDR3 nucleotide sequence: TGTGCCAGCAGCTTGAACGAGTATGAGCAGTTCTTC.

The rearrangement links TRBV15 to TRBJ1-2; 7 positions match TRBD1. V shed 4 bases, J shed 5 bases, and the junction held 7 bases outside the gene matches. CDR1 LNHNV and CDR2 YYDKDF come from the germline V gene (reference sequence). The length of the CDR3 is 14 residues. CDR3 protein: CATSKRQGPYGYTF. The CDR3 DNA is TGTGCCACCAGCAAAAGACAGGGACCGTATGGCTACACCTTC.

The gene calls are TRBV19 and TRBJ1-5, with TRBD1 matching over 7 bases. CDR1 is LNHDA and CDR2 is SQIVND in the germline V gene (reference sequence). The V gene end was trimmed by 1 base and the J gene end by 4 bases; junction bases not matched to a gene: 16. The CDR3 length is 19 residues. The CDR3 sequence: CASSIGLGGQASGNQPQHF. CDR3 nucleotide sequence: TGTGCCAGTAGTATAGGTCTGGGTGGACAGGCGAGTGGAAATCAGCCCCAGCATTTT. The full variable domain, its missing parts supplied by reference TRBV19 and TRBJ1-5, is DGGITQSPKYLFRKEGQNVTLSCEQNLNHDAMYWYRQDPGQGLRLIYYSQIVNDFQKGDIAEGYSVSREKKESFPLTVTSAQKNPTAFYLCASSIGLGGQASGNQPQHFGDGTRLSIL.